The TCR beta chain described here comes from a study of multiple sclerosis patients with progressive multifocal leukoencephalopathy (dated by TCRdb to about 2019). For context, the study as a whole: Roughly five natalizumab-treated MS patients who did not develop PML were used as controls and were sampled longitudinally. Peripheral T and B cells were examined in MS patients who went on to develop PML (4 under natalizumab, 1 after alemtuzumab) as well as in treated patients who did not. Longitudinal follow-up was performed in two natalizumab-treated patients who later developed PML, from before therapy through 6 and 12 months to PML onset. The goal was to find JC virus-specific or public T-cell expansions that arose at the time of PML onset.

What the time point label conveys for this sample: before natalizumab initiation. Every listed patient had received interferon beta before, and every PML patient was female. Blood samples at T0 were collected prior to the first natalizumab infusion. Ficoll-Hypaque density gradient centrifugation was used to isolate peripheral blood mononuclear cells. Amplification of TRB CDR3 regions from genomic DNA was performed at survey-level depth using the immunoSEQ two-step multiplex PCR. Synthetic inline TR CDR3 controls covering all V-J pairings were spiked into each PCR so that template counts could be estimated and amplification bias removed. Reads went through processing to reduce amplification and sequencing bias, and quantification was done against synthetic TR CDR3 analogs. Per the source publication's procedure: Raw data were processed in ImmunoSEQ Analyzer, removing out-of-frame sequences and CDR3s with stop codons, and genes were named by IMGT nomenclature. Normalized Shannon entropy, defined as 1 minus Pielou's evenness, served as the summary measure of repertoire diversity. Only TRB sequences sharing the V gene, the J gene and the CDR3 were counted as identical. Public PML clonotypes were defined as CDR3s shared by two or more PML-onset samples but absent from earlier samples, from controls, and from public databases. Positional CDR3 amino acid composition was analyzed in Skylign with the observed count method. TCRdb's version of the immuneACCESS table is confined to in-frame rearrangements and falls short of the full clone set. An unresolved V gene accounts for under half of the shortfall where checked; the remainder is of unknown origin. D and trimming come from the DNA, and the V and J calls and clone size come from that table. Within this sample are approximately 31,000 clones, with about 91% of them counted one time only. About 1.5% of the sample is taken by the ten largest.

CDR1 and CDR2 are read off the germline V gene as ENHRY and SYGVKD. The V and J ends are trimmed by 2 bases and 0 bases, leaving 14 bases between them. Including cysteine and phenylalanine, the CDR3 has 18 amino acids. Only CDR3 DNA remains: 54 bases, in frame from the first base. General findings and caveats noted by the study authors: Less diverse TRB repertoires in most PML patients were suggested by lower normalized Shannon entropy, whereas values near 1 were observed in the natalizumab-treated controls. Although TRB clones above 0.5% frequency turned up only in PML patients, the clones expanded at PML onset were already present before and during natalizumab therapy. At the time PML developed, no common TRBV or TRBJ gene usage or preferential TRBV-TRBJ pairings were detected. Only peripheral blood was analyzed, although cerebrospinal fluid or brain lymphocytes might be more informative for natalizumab-associated PML. Given the small, descriptive cohort, it remained unclear whether the study findings reflect JC virus infection or general immunocompromise.

Turning to this clone: Its antigen remains unidentified. Per-base qualities were not stored, and no clone one base away is much larger.

In this chain, TRBV10-3 is recombined with TRBJ2-6, with the D gene not clear enough to name. Sequenced sample: PBMCs. This TCR derives from a human donor with multiple sclerosis. CDR3 region: CAISEGVGSDSGANVLTF. The DNA sequence is TGTGCCATCAGTGAGGGCGTAGGGTCCGACTCTGGGGCCAACGTCCTGACTTTC.